This entry features one TCR beta chain sequence. The sample belongs to a study of T cell responses to AZD1222 COVID-19 vaccine. Sequencing was performed with immunoSEQ multiplex PCR; in TCRdb, only in-frame clones are kept and a portion is missing. The top ten hold around 0.99% of the sample, which has 100,000 to 150,000 clones, roughly 93% seen once. This CDR3 comprises 14 residues. The germline V and J ends were trimmed by 2 bases and 6 bases, with 11 bases remaining between them. Germline lookup yields CDR1 LGHDT and CDR2 YNNKEL (reference sequence). The specimen was peripheral blood, collected 28 days after the second AZD1222 dose. This sequence was found in an adult who received the AZD1222 COVID-19 vaccine. The V call is TRBV3-1 (or the pseudogene TRBV3-2), the J call TRBJ1-5; unclear D gene. DNA of the CDR3: TGTGCCAGCAGCCAATGGGGATTTGGTCAGCCCCAGCATTTT. This encodes CASSQWGFGQPQHF.